The entry that follows covers one T cell receptor beta chain sequence. Which antigen it targets is not known. Base qualities are not recorded, but no much larger clone differs from it by a single base. These data are taken from a study of blood T cells in healthy people across ages (dated by TCRdb to the mid-2010s). About the study as a whole: In model experiments, template switching captured about one uniquely barcoded TCR beta cDNA molecule for every two T cells. To avoid experimental bias, donors of different ages were spread randomly across the sequencing lanes. The donors were divided into four age groups: young (average around 15 years), middle-aged (about 39), aged (about 60) and long-lived (around 80). The study analyzed two additional independent replicas of 1 million unique cDNA reads from the same blood draw for two donors, one aged 18 to 29 and one aged 80 or older. To track age-related changes in TCR beta repertoire diversity, the study relied on deep sequencing normalized with unique cDNA molecular identifiers.

Overall results and qualifications from the work: Observed TCR beta diversity per million T cells fell roughly linearly with age, and a significant reduction was already apparent by age approximately 40. Total diversity estimates from one million sequenced T cells were considered lower bounds and underestimates. The CMV infection status of donors was not known, potentially confounding age-related changes in expanded clonotypes. Observed TCR beta diversity correlated strongly with the percentage of naive T cells measured by flow cytometry. Because profiling used bulk unsorted PBMCs, naive and antigen-experienced compartments could not be compared conclusively. Compared with the aged group, more naive CD4+ T cells, fewer expanded clones and increased TCR diversity were shown by the long-lived group, suggesting age selection.

Between the V and J ends, shortened by 0 bases and 7 bases respectively, the junction contains 10 bases. The CDR3 runs 13 amino acids, cysteine and phenylalanine included. Only the CDR3 part of the read is kept: 39 bases, read in frame from the first base. Via the germline V gene, CDR1 is MGHRA and CDR2 YSYEKL. Receptor libraries were prepared by 5' RACE. TCRdb shows the sequencer as Illumina HiSeq 2500. A second PCR of roughly 7 to 11 cycles was performed with a sample-barcoded 5' primer and a J-beta primer mix. A unique molecular identifier was introduced onto each TCR beta cDNA molecule by a template-switch 5' adaptor carrying 12 random nucleotides. Each sample yielded at least 3 million CDR3-containing paired-end reads. First-strand cDNA was synthesized from all RNA with the Mint cDNA synthesis kit, primed by a TRBC-specific oligonucleotide. Following uracil-DNA glycosylase treatment, all cDNA underwent a first 18-cycle PCR with the universal primers M1SS and BC2_uni_R. In the authors' own workflow: Each sample was normalized by randomly selecting 1 million high-quality reads, each carrying a distinct molecular identifier. Reads with shared molecular identifiers were discarded instead of being binned into consensus sequences. CDR3 identification, clonotype clustering and error correction used MiTCR with a Q25 quality threshold and the strictest error-elimination algorithm. A nonparametric unseen species model with Euler transformation was used to estimate lower-bound total TCR beta diversity. TCRdb reprocessed the public reads (quality trimming at Q25 with fastp, clone calling with MiXCR) and kept in-frame beta chains. A single entry per CDR3 protein holds the most common genes and DNA from its merged rows. In this record, the V and J calls reflect TCRdb's handling and not the investigators' own analysis. The sample includes about 970,000 distinct CDR3 sequences, with about 51% observed a single time. The biggest ten clones account for 20% to 25% of the sample.

Donors were approximately 42 systemically healthy Caucasian individuals from Russia aged roughly 6 to 100 years. Each donor gave roughly 9.5 milliliters of peripheral blood, collected into EDTA-treated Vacutainer tubes. Ficoll-Paque density-gradient centrifugation was used to isolate PBMCs, with at least 6.5 million obtained per sample. Total RNA, at least 6 micrograms per sample, was extracted from PBMCs with Trizol reagent. For every donor, an aliquot of PBMCs went through flow cytometry to measure the percentages of naive CD45RAhigh/CD27high T cells. Sequencing was carried out using blood. The sequence is built from TRBV4-1 and TRBJ2-7; matching of 5 bases hints at TRBD2 as the D gene. This receptor was taken from a woman aged 55-70 years in good health. The CDR3 region has the sequence CASSQDWEREQYF. The DNA sequence is given as TGCGCCAGCAGCCAAGATTGGGAGCGTGAGCAGTACTTC.